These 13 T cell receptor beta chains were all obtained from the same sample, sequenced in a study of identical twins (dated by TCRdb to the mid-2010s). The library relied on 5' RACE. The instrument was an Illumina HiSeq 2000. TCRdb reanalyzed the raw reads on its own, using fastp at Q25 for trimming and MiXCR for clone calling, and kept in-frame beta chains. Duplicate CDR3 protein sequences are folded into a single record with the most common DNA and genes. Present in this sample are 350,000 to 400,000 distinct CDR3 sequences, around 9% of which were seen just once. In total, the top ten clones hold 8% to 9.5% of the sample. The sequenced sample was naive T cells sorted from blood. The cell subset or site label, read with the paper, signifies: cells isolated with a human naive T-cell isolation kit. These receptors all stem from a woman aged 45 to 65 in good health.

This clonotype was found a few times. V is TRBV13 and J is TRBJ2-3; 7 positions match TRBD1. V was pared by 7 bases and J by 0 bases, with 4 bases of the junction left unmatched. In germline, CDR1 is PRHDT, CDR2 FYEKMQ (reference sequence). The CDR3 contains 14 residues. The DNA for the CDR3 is TGTGCCAGCACCAAGACAGGGAGCACAGATACGCAGTATTTT. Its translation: CASTKTGSTDTQYF.

The CDR3 bases are TGCAGTTCAACTAGCGGGACGAACACAGATACGCAGTATTTT. It codes for CSSTSGTNTDTQYF. The rearrangement joins TRBV20-1 to TRBJ2-3; 10 bases agree with TRBD2. Trimming cost V 8 bases and J 2 bases; bases outside gene matches: 7. The CDR3 spans 14 residues. Per the germline V gene, CDR1 is DFQATT and CDR2 is SNEGSKA (reference sequence).

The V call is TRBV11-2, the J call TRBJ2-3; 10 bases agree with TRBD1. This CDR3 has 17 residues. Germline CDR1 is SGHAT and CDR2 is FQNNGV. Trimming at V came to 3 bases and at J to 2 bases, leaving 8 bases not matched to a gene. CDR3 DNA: TGTGCCAGCAGCTTCGTTCCGGGACAGGGGATCACAGATACGCAGTATTTT. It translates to CASSFVPGQGITDTQYF.

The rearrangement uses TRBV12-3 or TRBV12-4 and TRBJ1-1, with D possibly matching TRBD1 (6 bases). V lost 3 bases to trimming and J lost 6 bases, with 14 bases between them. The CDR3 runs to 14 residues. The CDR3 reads CASSFPPGGAEAFF. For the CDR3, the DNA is TGTGCCAGCAGTTTTCCCCCGGGGGGCGCTGAAGCTTTCTTT.

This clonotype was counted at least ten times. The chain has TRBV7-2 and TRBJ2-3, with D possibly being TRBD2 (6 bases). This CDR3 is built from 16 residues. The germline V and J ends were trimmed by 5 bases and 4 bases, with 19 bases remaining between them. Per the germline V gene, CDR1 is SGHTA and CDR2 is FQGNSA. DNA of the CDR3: TGTGCCAGCAGCCCTACCCTTGCAGGCGGGGCAGATACGCAGTATTTT. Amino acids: CASSPTLAGGADTQYF.

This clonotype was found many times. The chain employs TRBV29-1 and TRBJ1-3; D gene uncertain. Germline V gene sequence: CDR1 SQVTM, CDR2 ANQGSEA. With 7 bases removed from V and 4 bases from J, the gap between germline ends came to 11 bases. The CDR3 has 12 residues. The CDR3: CSARIAGNTIYF. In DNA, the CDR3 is TGCAGCGCAAGAATAGCCGGAAACACCATATATTTT.

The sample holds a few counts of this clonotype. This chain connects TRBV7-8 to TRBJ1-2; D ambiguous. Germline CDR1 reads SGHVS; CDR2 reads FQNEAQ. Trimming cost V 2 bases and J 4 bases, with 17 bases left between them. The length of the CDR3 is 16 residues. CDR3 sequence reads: CASSLRLSAAFYGYTF. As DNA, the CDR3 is TGTGCCAGCAGCTTAAGGCTTTCGGCTGCCTTCTATGGCTACACCTTC.

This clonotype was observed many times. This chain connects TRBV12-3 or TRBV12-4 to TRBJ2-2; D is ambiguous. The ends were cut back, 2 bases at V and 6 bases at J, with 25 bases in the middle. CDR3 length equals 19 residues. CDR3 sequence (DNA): TGTGCCAGCAGTTTATCCTTCCCCTCAGGCCCAAAGTTGGCCGGGGAGCTGTTTTTT. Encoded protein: CASSLSFPSGPKLAGELFF.

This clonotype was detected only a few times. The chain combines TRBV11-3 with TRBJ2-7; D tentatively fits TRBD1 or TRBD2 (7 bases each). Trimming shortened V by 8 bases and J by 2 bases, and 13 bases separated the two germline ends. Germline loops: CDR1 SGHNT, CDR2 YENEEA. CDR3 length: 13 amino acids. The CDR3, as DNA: TGTGCCAGCTCCCAGGGGGGGGCCTACGAGCAGTACGTC. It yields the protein CASSQGGAYEQYV.

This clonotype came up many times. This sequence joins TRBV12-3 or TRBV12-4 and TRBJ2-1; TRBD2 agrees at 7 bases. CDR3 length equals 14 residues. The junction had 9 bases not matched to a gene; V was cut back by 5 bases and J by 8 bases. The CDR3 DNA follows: TGTGCCAGCAGTCCACGGACTAGAAACGATGAGCAGTTCTTC. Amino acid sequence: CASSPRTRNDEQFF.

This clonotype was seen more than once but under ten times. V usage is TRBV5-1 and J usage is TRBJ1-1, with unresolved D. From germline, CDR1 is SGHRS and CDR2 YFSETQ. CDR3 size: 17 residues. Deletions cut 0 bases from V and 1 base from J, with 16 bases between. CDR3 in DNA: TGCGCCAGCAGCTTGGATTGGGCCGCGTCTGGGAACACTGAAGCTTTCTTT. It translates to CASSLDWAASGNTEAFF.

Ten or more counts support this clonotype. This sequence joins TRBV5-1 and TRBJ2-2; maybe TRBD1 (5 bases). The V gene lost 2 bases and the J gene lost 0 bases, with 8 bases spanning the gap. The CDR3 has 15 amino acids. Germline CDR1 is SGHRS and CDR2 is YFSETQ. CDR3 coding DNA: TGCGCCAGCAGCTTCGGCAGGGCGAACACCGGGGAGCTGTTTTTT. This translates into CASSFGRANTGELFF. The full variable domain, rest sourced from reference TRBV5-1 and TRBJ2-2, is KAGVTQTPRYLIKTRGQQVTLSCSPISGHRSVSWYQQTPGQGLQFLFEYFSETQRNKGNFPGRFSGRQFSNSRSEMNVSTLELGDSALYLCASSFGRANTGELFFGEGSRLTVL.

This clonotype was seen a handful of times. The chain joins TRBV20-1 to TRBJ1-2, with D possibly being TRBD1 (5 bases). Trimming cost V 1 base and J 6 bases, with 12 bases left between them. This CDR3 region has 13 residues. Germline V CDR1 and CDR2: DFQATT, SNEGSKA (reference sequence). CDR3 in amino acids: CSARGPQGHGYTF. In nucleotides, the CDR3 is TGCAGTGCTAGAGGCCCCCAGGGACATGGCTACACCTTC.